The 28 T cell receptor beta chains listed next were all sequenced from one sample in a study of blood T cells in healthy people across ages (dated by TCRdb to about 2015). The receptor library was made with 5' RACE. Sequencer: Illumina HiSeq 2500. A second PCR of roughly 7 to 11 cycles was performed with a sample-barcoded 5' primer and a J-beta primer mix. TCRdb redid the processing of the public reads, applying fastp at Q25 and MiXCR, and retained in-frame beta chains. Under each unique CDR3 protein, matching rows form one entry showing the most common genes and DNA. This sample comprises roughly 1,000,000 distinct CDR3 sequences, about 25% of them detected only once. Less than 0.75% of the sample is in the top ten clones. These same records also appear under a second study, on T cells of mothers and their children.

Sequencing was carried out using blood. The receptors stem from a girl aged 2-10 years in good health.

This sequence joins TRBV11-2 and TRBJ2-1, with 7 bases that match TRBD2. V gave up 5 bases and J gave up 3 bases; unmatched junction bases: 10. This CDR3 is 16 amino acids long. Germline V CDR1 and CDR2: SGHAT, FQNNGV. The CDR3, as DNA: TGTGCCAGCAGCGCATTGCTAGCGGAGCGCTACAATGAGCAGTTCTTC. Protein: CASSALLAERYNEQFF. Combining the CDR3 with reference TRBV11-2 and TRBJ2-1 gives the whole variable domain EAGVAQSPRYKIIEKRQSVAFWCNPISGHATLYWYQQILGQGPKLLIQFQNNGVVDDSQLPKDRFSAERLKGVDSTLKIQPAKLEDSAVYLCASSALLAERYNEQFFGPGTRLTVL.

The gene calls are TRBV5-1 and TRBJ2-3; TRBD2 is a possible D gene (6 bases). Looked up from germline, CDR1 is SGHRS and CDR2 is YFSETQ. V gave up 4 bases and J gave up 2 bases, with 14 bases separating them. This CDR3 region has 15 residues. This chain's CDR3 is CASSVSGGFTDTQYF. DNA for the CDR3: TGCGCCAGCAGCGTTAGCGGTGGTTTCACAGATACGCAGTATTTT.

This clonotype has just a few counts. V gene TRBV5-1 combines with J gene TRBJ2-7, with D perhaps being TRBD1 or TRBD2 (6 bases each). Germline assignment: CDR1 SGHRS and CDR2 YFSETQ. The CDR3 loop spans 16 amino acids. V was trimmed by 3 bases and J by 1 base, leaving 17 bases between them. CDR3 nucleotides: TGCGCCAGCAGCTCGGAGGACTTAGGGGGGTCCTACGAGCAGTACTTC. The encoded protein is CASSSEDLGGSYEQYF. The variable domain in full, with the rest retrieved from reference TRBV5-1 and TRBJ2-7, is KAGVTQTPRYLIKTRGQQVTLSCSPISGHRSVSWYQQTPGQGLQFLFEYFSETQRNKGNFPGRFSGRQFSNSRSEMNVSTLELGDSALYLCASSSEDLGGSYEQYFGPGTRLTVT.

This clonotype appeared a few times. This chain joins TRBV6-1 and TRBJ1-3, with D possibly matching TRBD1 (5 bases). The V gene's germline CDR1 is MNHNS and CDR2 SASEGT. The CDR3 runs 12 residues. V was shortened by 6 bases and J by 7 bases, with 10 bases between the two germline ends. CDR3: CASSPQDNTIYF. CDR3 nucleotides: TGTGCCAGCAGCCCACAGGACAACACCATATATTTT.

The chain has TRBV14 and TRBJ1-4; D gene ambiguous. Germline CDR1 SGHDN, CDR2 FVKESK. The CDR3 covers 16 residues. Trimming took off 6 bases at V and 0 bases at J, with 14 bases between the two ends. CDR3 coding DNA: TGTGCCAGCAGTCTATGGGAACTAGCAACTAATGAAAAACTGTTTTTT. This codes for CASSLWELATNEKLFF. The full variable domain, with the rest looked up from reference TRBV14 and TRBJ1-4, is EAGVTQFPSHSVIEKGQTVTLRCDPISGHDNLYWYRRVMGKEIKFLLHFVKESKQDESGMPNNRFLAERTGGTYSTLKVQPAELEDSGVYFCASSLWELATNEKLFFGSGTQLSVL.

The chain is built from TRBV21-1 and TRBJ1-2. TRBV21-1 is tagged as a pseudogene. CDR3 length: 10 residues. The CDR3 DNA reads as TGTGCCAGCAGCAAGAGTGGCTACACCTTC. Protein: CASSKSGYTF.

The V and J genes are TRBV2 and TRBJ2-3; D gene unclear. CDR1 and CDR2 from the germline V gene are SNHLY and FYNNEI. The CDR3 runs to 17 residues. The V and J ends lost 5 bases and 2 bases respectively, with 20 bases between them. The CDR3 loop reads CASSPATSNPPTDTQYF. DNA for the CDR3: TGTGCCAGCAGTCCCGCAACATCCAATCCACCCACAGATACGCAGTATTTT.

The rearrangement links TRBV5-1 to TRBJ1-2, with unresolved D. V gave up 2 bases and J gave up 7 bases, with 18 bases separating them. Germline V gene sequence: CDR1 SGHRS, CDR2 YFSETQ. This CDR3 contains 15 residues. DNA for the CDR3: TGCGCCAGCAGCTTTTGGACCCCTTTAGGAGGTGGCTACACCTTC. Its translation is CASSFWTPLGGGYTF. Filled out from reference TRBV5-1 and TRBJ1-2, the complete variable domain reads KAGVTQTPRYLIKTRGQQVTLSCSPISGHRSVSWYQQTPGQGLQFLFEYFSETQRNKGNFPGRFSGRQFSNSRSEMNVSTLELGDSALYLCASSFWTPLGGGYTFGSGTRLTVV.

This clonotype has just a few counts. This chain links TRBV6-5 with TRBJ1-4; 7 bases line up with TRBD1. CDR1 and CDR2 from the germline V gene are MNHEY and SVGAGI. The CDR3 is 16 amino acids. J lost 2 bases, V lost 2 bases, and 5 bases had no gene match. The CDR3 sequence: CASSYTPGGTNEKLFF. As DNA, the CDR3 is TGTGCCAGCAGTTACACCCCAGGGGGGACTAATGAAAAACTGTTTTTT.

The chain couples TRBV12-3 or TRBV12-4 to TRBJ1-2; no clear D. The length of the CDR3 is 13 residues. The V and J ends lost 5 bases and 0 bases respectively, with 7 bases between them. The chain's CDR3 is CASSRVTNYGYTF. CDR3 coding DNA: TGTGCCAGCAGTCGAGTTACTAACTATGGCTACACCTTC.

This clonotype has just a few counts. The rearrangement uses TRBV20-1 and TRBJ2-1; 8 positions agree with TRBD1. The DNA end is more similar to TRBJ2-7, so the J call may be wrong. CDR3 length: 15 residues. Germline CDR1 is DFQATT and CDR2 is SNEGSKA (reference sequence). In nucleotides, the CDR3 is TGCAGTGCTATACGGTCGACAGGGGAGCGAGACGAGCAGTACTTC. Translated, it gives CSAIRSTGERDEQYF.

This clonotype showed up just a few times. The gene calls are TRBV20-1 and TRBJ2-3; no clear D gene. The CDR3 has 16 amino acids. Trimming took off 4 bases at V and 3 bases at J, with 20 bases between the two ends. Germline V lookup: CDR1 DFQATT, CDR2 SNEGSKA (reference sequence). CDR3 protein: CSAIPRVELRTDTQYF. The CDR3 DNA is TGCAGTGCTATTCCCCGGGTCGAGTTAAGGACAGATACGCAGTATTTT.

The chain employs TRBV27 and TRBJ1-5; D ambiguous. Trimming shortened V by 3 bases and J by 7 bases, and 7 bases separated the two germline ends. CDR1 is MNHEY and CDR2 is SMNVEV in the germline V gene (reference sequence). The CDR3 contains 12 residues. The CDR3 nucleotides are TGTGCCAGCAGTTTCATTTCCCAGCCCCAGCATTTT. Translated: CASSFISQPQHF.

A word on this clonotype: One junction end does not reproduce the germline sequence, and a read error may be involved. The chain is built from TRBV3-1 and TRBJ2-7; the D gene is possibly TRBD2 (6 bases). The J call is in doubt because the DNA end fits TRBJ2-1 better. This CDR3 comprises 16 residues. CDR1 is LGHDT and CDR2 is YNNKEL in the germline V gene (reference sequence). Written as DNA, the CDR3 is TGTGCCAGCAGCCAAGTTTCCGGGAGACCGTACAGTGAGCAGTTCTTC. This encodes CASSQVSGRPYSEQFF.

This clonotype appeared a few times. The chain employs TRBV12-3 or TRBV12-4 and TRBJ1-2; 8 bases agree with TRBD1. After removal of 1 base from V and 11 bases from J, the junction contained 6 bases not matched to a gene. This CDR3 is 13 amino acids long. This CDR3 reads CASSLVTGESYTF. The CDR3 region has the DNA TGTGCCAGCAGTTTAGTGACAGGGGAATCTTACACCTTC.

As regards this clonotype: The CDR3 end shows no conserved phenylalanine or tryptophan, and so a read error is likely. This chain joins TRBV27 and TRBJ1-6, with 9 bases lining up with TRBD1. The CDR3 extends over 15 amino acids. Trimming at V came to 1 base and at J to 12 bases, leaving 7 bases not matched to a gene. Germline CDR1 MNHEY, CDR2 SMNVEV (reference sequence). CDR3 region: CASSLLAGDREPLHL. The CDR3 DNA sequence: TGTGCCAGCAGTTTATTAGCAGGGGACAGGGAACCCCTCCACCTT.

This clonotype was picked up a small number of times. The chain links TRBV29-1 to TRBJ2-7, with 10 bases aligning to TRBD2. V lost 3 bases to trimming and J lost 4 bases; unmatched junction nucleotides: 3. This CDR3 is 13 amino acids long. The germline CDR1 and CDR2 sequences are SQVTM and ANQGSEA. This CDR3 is CSVELAGDYEQYF. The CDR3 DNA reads TGCAGCGTTGAGCTAGCGGGAGATTACGAGCAGTACTTC.

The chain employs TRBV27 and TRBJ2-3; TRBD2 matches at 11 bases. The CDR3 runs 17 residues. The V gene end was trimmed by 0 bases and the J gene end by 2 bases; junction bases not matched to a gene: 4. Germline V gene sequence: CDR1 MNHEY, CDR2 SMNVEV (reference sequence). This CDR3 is CASSLSGLADFTDTQYF. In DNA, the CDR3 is TGTGCCAGCAGTTTATCGGGACTAGCGGATTTCACAGATACGCAGTATTTT.

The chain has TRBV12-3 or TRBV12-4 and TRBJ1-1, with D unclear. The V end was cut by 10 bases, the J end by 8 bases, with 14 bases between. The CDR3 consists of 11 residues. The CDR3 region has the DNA TGTGCCAACAGCCCCTCGACCGAAGCTTTCTTT. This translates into CANSPSTEAFF.

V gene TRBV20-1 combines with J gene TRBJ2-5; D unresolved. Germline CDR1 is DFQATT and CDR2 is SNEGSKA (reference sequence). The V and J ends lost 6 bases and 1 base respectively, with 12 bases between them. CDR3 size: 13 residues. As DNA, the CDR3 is TGCAGTGCCGGGCAGGACGTCCAAGAGACCCAGTACTTC. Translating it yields CSAGQDVQETQYF.

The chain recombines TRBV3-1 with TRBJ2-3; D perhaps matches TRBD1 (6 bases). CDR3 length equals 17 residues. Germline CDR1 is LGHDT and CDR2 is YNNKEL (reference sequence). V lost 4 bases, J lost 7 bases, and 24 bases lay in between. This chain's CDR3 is CASSPTQGTVPGNTQYF. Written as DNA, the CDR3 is TGTGCCAGCAGCCCTACCCAGGGGACGGTCCCTGGGAATACGCAGTATTTT.

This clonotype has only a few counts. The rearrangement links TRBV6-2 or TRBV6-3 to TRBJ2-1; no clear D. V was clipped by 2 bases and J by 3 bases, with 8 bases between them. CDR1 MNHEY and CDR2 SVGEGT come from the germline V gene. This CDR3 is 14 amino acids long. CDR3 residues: CASSYGTNYNEQFF. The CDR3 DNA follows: TGTGCCAGCAGTTACGGAACTAACTACAATGAGCAGTTCTTC.

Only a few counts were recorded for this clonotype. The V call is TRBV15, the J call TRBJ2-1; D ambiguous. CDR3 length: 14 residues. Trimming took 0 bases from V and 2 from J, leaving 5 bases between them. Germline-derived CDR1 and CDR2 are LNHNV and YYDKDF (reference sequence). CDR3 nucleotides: TGTGCCACCAGCAGAGATAGGGCCTACAATGAGCAGTTCTTC. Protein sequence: CATSRDRAYNEQFF.

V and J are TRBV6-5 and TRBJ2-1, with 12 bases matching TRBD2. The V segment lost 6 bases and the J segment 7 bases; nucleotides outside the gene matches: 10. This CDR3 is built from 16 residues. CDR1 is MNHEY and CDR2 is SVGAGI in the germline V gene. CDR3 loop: CASRGLTSGSGNEQFF. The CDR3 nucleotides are TGTGCCAGCAGGGGACTGACTAGCGGGAGCGGGAATGAGCAGTTCTTC.

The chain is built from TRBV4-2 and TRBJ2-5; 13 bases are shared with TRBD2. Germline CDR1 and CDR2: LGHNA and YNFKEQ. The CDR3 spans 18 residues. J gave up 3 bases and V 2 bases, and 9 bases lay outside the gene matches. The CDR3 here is CASSQKGYTSGGEETQYF. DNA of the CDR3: TGTGCCAGCAGCCAAAAAGGGTACACTAGCGGGGGGGAAGAGACCCAGTACTTC.

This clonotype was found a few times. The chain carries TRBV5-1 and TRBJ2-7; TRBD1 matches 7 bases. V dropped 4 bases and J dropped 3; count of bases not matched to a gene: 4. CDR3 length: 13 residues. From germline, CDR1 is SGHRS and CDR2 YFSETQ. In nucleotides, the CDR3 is TGCGCCAGCAGCGCTGGGACAGACTACGAGCAGTACTTC. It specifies CASSAGTDYEQYF.

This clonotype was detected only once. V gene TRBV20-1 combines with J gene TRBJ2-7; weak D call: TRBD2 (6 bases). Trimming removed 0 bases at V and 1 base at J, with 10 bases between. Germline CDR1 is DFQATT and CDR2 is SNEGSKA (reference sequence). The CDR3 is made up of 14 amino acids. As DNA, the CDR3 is TGCAGTGCTAGAGATGAGAGCGGGTCCTACGAGCAGTACTTC. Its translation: CSARDESGSYEQYF.

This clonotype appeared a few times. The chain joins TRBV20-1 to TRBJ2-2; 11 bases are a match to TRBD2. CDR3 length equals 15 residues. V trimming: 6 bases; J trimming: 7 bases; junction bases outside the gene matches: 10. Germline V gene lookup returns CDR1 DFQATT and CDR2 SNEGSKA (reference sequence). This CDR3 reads CSAPGLAGGGGELFF. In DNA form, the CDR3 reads TGCAGTGCCCCCGGTCTAGCGGGAGGTGGCGGGGAGCTGTTTTTT.